A single T cell receptor beta chain is shown here with its context. Germline CDR1 SEHNR, CDR2 FQNEAQ (reference sequence). This CDR3 region has 17 residues. The germline V and J ends were trimmed by 7 bases and 5 bases, with 23 bases remaining between them. The data were taken from a study of blood T cell repertoires in COVID-19. Study context: Material from acute and convalescent COVID-19 was sourced from the United States, Italy and Spain.

Original data processing: Estimation of nucleated cell counts relied on the amplification of reference gene primers. The repertoire was sequenced with immunoSEQ multiplex PCR; TCRdb's copy has only in-frame clones and lacks some. Clonal size and the V and J genes are those of that table, whereas D and trimming came from the DNA. The sample lists fewer than 350,000 clones, around 86% seen once, with around 4% in the top ten. The chain employs TRBV7-9 and TRBJ1-4, with unresolved D. The clonotype was recovered from a woman aged 40 to 55 with acute COVID-19. The sequenced material came from PBMCs or T cells enriched from blood (not recorded which). CDR3 bases: TGTGCCAGCATTGGGAGGATGGGGTTCGGGTCCAATGAAAAACTGTTTTTT. It codes for CASIGRMGFGSNEKLFF.